A selection of T cell receptor beta chains follows, all from one sample in a study of shared clonotypes between healthy human individuals. Method: immunoSEQ multiplex PCR; TCRdb's copy keeps in-frame clones and lacks some. The data contain about 2.4 million clones, over 85% of them singletons. The sample was naive CD4+ T cells from PBMCs. The receptors originated from a man aged 18 to 29 in good health. Some clones in this sample may be carry-over from other donors' samples. CDR3s include the opening cysteine and the closing phenylalanine or tryptophan. The order of the fields is V gene, J gene, D gene, clone size, CDR3 DNA, CDR3 protein. The D gene is left open where the match is weak. Clone size appears in some rows only: once, few, many, or a class for an expanded clone.

TRBV4-1,TRBJ2-7,NA,NA,TGCGCCAGCAGCCCCCGCTTTGGGGGTTCCTACGAGCAGTACTTC,CASSPRFGGSYEQYF
TRBV15,TRBJ2-5,NA,NA,TGTGCCACCAGCAGAGAGGGTACGGGGCGAGAGACCCAGTACTTC,CATSREGTGRETQYF
TRBV13,TRBJ2-4,NA,NA,TGTGCCAGCAGCTTAGGAATTGGTCGGGCCGCTCTAGCCAAAAACATTCAGTACTTC,CASSLGIGRAALAKNIQYF
TRBV9,TRBJ1-6,NA,NA,TGTGCCAGCAGCGTAGCTGGGCAGAGCTCCTATAATTCACCCCTCCACTTT,CASSVAGQSSYNSPLHF
TRBV19,TRBJ2-6,NA,NA,TGTGCCAGTCATAGAACACAGGGTGACTGGGGGGCCAACGTCCTGACTTTC,CASHRTQGDWGANVLTF
TRBV7-2,TRBJ2-5,NA,NA,TGTGCCAGCAGCTCTGGGGTAAAAGAGACCCAGTACTTC,CASSSGVKETQYF
TRBV7-6,TRBJ2-1,TRBD2,NA,TGTGCCAGCAGCTTACCTAGCGGGAACGATGAGCAGTTCTTC,CASSLPSGNDEQFF
TRBV7-8,TRBJ2-7,NA,NA,TGTGCCAGCAGCTTAGGGGGCGCGGTCTACGAGCAGTACTTC,CASSLGGAVYEQYF
TRBV4-1,TRBJ2-3,NA,NA,TGCGCCAGCAGCCAAGTTTTAAGCACAGATACGCAGTATTTT,CASSQVLSTDTQYF
TRBV2,TRBJ1-5,TRBD1,NA,TGTGCCAGTCAGGGGGCCTTCCTTCGGATGGGTCAGCCCCAGCATTTT,CASQGAFLRMGQPQHF
TRBV5-1,TRBJ1-1,NA,NA,TGCGCCAGCAGCTGGGGGGACGGGAACACTGAAGCTTTCTTT,CASSWGDGNTEAFF
TRBV6-4,TRBJ2-1,NA,NA,TGTGCCAGCAGTGACTCCTTACTATCTTTGGATGAGCAGTTCTTC,CASSDSLLSLDEQFF
TRBV7-2,TRBJ2-1,TRBD2,NA,TGTGCCAGCAGCCCGGTGGGACTAGCGTTCTCCTACAATGAGCAGTTCTTC,CASSPVGLAFSYNEQFF
TRBV7-2,TRBJ2-5,TRBD2,NA,TGTGCCAGCAGCTTAGAGATTCAGCTAGCGGGGCTTTCAGAGACCCAGTACTTC,CASSLEIQLAGLSETQYF
TRBV30,TRBJ1-1,NA,NA,TGTGCCTGGAGTGGCGGGGCCAACACTGAAGCTTTCTTT,CAWSGGANTEAFF
TRBV5-1,TRBJ2-5,TRBD2,NA,TGCGCCAGCAGCCCGGTGGGACTAGGATTCCAAGAGACCCAGTACTTC,CASSPVGLGFQETQYF
TRBV29-1,TRBJ1-1,NA,NA,TGCAGCGTTGGTACAGTTGAAGCTTTCTTT,CSVGTVEAFF
TRBV7-2,TRBJ2-1,TRBD2,NA,TGTGCCAGCAGTTCCATACTAGCGCTTGAGCAGTTCTTC,CASSSILALEQFF
TRBV28,TRBJ1-5,NA,once,TGTGCCAGCAGTTTACCCCACACAGGCCCGGGGCATTTT,CASSLPHTGPGHF
TRBV5-1,TRBJ2-7,NA,NA,TGCGCCAGCAGCTTGGCCGGGTCGGCTATCCCCTACGAGCAGTACTTC,CASSLAGSAIPYEQYF
TRBV7-9,TRBJ2-4,NA,NA,TGTGCCAGCTCTAGGGAAAACATTCAGTACTTC,CASSRENIQYF
TRBV5-4,TRBJ2-1,TRBD2,NA,TGTGCCAGCAGCTCGGGACTAGCGGGAGGGCCAACCTACAATGAGCAGTTCTTC,CASSSGLAGGPTYNEQFF
TRBV6-1,TRBJ1-5,TRBD1,NA,TGTGCCAGCAGTGAAAACAGGGGCATCGCTCAGCCCCAGCATTTT,CASSENRGIAQPQHF
TRBV7-2,TRBJ2-1,NA,NA,TGTGCCAGCAGCTTGACTTCCTACAATGAGCAGTTCTTC,CASSLTSYNEQFF
TRBV4-2,TRBJ2-1,NA,NA,TGTGCCAGCAGCCAAGATCCGCCGGCCCCCAAAAGGATCTTC,CASSQDPPAPKRIF
TRBV15,TRBJ1-1,TRBD1,once,TGTGCCACCAGCAGACAGGGGGGGTACACTGAAGCTTTCTTT,CATSRQGGYTEAFF
TRBV29-1,TRBJ2-3,NA,NA,TGCAGCGTTGCTCAGGGATCGGGCGCAGATACGCAGTATTTT,CSVAQGSGADTQYF
TRBV19,TRBJ1-5,TRBD1,NA,TGTGCCAGTAGCCCAGAGGGGACAGGGCCCAATCAGCCCCAGCATTTT,CASSPEGTGPNQPQHF
TRBV30,TRBJ1-5,NA,NA,TGTGCCTGGAGCGGGACACTAAATCAGCCCCAGCATTTT,CAWSGTLNQPQHF
TRBV11-2,TRBJ2-3,TRBD2,NA,TGTGCCAGCAGCTTAGGCGGGGGACTAGCGTTCACAGATACGCAGTATTTT,CASSLGGGLAFTDTQYF
TRBV7-7,TRBJ2-3,TRBD1,once,TGTGCCAGCAGCTTAGGGACAGGGAACACAGATACGCAGTATTTT,CASSLGTGNTDTQYF
TRBV7-9,TRBJ1-5,NA,NA,TGTGCCAGCGGGGGCAACAATCAGCCCCAGCATTTT,CASGGNNQPQHF
TRBV28,TRBJ2-7,TRBD2,NA,TGTGCCAGCACCGGGTGGGCGGGAGATGCCTACGAGCAGTACTTC,CASTGWAGDAYEQYF
TRBV11-3,TRBJ2-7,TRBD1,NA,TGTGCCAGCAGCTTGGGGGACAGGGGATACGAGCAGTACTTC,CASSLGDRGYEQYF
TRBV5-6,TRBJ2-7,TRBD1,NA,TGTGCCAGCAGCAACGACAGGGTCTACGAGCAGTACTTC,CASSNDRVYEQYF
TRBV5-1,TRBJ2-5,NA,few,TGCGCCAGCAGCTTGTCCAGTCAAGAGACCCAGTACTTC,CASSLSSQETQYF
TRBV6-1,TRBJ1-1,NA,NA,TGTGCCAGCAAAATAGAGGGGAACACTGAAGCTTTCTTT,CASKIEGNTEAFF
TRBV5-1,TRBJ2-7,TRBD2,NA,TGCGCCAGCAGCTTGGACCCGGGACTAGCGGACGAGCAGTACTTC,CASSLDPGLADEQYF
TRBV5-4,TRBJ2-2,NA,NA,TGTGCCAGCAGCTTGGGACTGGCGAACACCGGGGAGCTGTTTTTT,CASSLGLANTGELFF
TRBV19,TRBJ1-5,NA,once,TGTGCCACCGACTGGGGTCCGGGCCTGATGATGAAAGGTCAGCCCCAGCATTTT,CATDWGPGLMMKGQPQHF
TRBV25-1,TRBJ2-6,NA,NA,TGTGCCAGCAGGGGTGGGGCCAACGTCCTGACTTTC,CASRGGANVLTF
TRBV4-3,TRBJ2-1,TRBD1,NA,TGCGCCAGCAGCCGTCCCTCGGACAGGGGCAATGAGCAGTTCTTC,CASSRPSDRGNEQFF
TRBV15,TRBJ1-1,NA,NA,TGTGCCACCAGTACCCGTACTTATATGAACACTGAAGCTTTCTTT,CATSTRTYMNTEAFF